This T cell receptor beta chain was found in a study of blood T cell repertoires in COVID-19. Background on the study: Nucleic acid was either cDNA or gDNA, and it came from T cells, B-cell-depleted T cells, or PBMCs.

V gave up 0 bases and J gave up 3 bases, with 11 bases separating them. There are 15 residues in the CDR3. From germline, CDR1 is LNHNV and CDR2 YYDKDF (reference sequence). Original analysis: Estimation of nucleated cell counts relied on the amplification of reference gene primers. Sequencing was performed with immunoSEQ multiplex PCR; in TCRdb, only in-frame clones are kept and a portion is missing. The V and J calls and clone size come from that table; D and trimming were worked out from the DNA. The table lists 300,000 to 500,000 clones, approximately 85% of them singletons, with 2% to 2.5% in the top ten.

What was sequenced was PBMCs or T cells enriched from blood (not recorded which). This rearrangement joins TRBV15 to TRBJ1-2; perhaps TRBD1 as D (5 bases). The clonotype was recovered from a woman aged 40 to 55 with acute COVID-19. The CDR3 coding sequence is TGTGCCACCAGCAGAGAAATAGGGGAAGACTATGGCTACACCTTC. This codes for CATSREIGEDYGYTF.